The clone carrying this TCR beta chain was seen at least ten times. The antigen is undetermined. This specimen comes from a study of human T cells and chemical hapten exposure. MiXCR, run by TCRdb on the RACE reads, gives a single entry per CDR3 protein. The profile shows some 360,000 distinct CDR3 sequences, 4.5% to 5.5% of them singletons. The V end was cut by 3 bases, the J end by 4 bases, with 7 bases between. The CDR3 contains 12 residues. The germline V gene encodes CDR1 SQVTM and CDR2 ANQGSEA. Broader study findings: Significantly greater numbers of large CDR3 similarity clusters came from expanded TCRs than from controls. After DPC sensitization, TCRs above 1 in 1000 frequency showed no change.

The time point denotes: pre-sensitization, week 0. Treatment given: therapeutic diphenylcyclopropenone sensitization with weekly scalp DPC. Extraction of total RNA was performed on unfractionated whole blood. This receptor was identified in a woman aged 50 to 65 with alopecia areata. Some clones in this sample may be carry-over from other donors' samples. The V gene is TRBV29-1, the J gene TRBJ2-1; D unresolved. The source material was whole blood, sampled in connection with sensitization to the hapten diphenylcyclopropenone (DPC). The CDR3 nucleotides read TGCAGCGTTGAGGGGAATTACAATGAGCAGTTCTTC. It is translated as CSVEGNYNEQFF.